This record concerns one TCR beta chain sequence. Its antigen is unidentified. Relative to the germline gene, one junction end is altered; a read error may explain this. Germline V gene data show CDR1 as MGHDK and CDR2 as SYGVNS. This CDR3 region has 14 residues. Unique molecular identifiers were attached to individual cDNA molecules. One entry per CDR3 protein results from TCRdb running MiXCR on the 5' RACE reads. In the table there are 85,000 to 90,000 distinct CDR3 sequences, roughly 14% of which are singletons. The sample belongs to a study of early T cells in non-severe SARS-CoV-2 infection. For the study at large: Chains from this unsorted whole-blood bulk RNA could not be paired.

Notes on the study in general: There was a bias toward anti-spike CD8 responses in VDJdb matching, which missed private and CD4 specificities.

The clonotype was recovered from an adult who was a healthcare worker with PCR-confirmed SARS-CoV-2 infection or an uninfected control (not recorded which). The chain carries TRBV25-1 and TRBJ1-2, with 7 bases matching TRBD1. The sequenced sample was whole blood. DNA of the CDR3: TGTGCCAGCAGTGAGACCGGGACAGCCTATGGCTACCCCTTC. This sequence encodes CASSETGTAYGYPF.